A selection of T cell receptor beta chains follows, all from one sample in a study of cytomegalovirus exposure and HLA in healthy donors. Assay: immunoSEQ multiplex PCR; the TCRdb copy retains only in-frame clones and omits some. The sample lists roughly 180,000 clones, around 80% occurring once. Sequencing was carried out using PBMCs. All receptors come from a girl aged 2-10 years in good health and CMV-seropositive. Both conserved end residues are part of each CDR3. Fields, in order: D gene, clone size, V gene, J gene, CDR3 protein, CDR3 DNA. D genes are given only for firm matches. A clone size is listed for some rows: how often the clone was seen (once, few, many), or a class if it is expanded.

d_gene: .; abundance: .; v_gene: TRBV29-1; j_gene: TRBJ2-7; CDR3aa: CSVDKAGRVYEQYF; CDR3nt: TGCAGCGTCGATAAGGCAGGCCGCGTCTACGAGCAGTACTTC
d_gene: .; abundance: .; v_gene: TRBV10-3; j_gene: TRBJ2-3; CDR3aa: CAISERPVTGTYTDTQYF; CDR3nt: TGTGCCATCAGTGAGAGACCCGTGACGGGAACCTACACAGATACGCAGTATTTT
d_gene: TRBD2; abundance: once; v_gene: TRBV5-1; j_gene: TRBJ2-1; CDR3aa: CASSLDGRRDEQFF; CDR3nt: TGCGCCAGCAGTCTGGACGGGAGGAGGGATGAGCAGTTCTTC
d_gene: TRBD2; abundance: .; v_gene: TRBV4-1; j_gene: TRBJ2-3; CDR3aa: CASSFPRAGGSTDTQYF; CDR3nt: TGCGCCAGCAGCTTCCCCCGCGCGGGGGGGAGCACAGATACGCAGTATTTT
d_gene: .; abundance: .; v_gene: TRBV27; j_gene: TRBJ2-1; CDR3aa: CASSLGAYNEQFF; CDR3nt: TGTGCCAGCAGTTTGGGCGCCTACAATGAGCAGTTCTTC
d_gene: .; abundance: .; v_gene: TRBV6-5; j_gene: TRBJ1-2; CDR3aa: CASSRGNNGGYTF; CDR3nt: TGTGCCAGCTCGAGGGGGAATAATGGAGGCTACACCTTC
d_gene: .; abundance: .; v_gene: TRBV5-1; j_gene: TRBJ2-2; CDR3aa: CASSLEQTNTGELFF; CDR3nt: TGCGCCAGCAGCTTAGAACAGACGAACACCGGGGAGCTGTTTTTT
d_gene: .; abundance: .; v_gene: TRBV7-6; j_gene: TRBJ1-4; CDR3aa: CASSLARTTNEKLFF; CDR3nt: TGTGCCAGCAGCTTAGCGCGGACAACTAATGAAAAACTGTTTTTT
d_gene: TRBD2; abundance: once; v_gene: TRBV7-7; j_gene: TRBJ2-1; CDR3aa: CASSRLAGGGSEQFF; CDR3nt: TGTGCTAGCAGCCGACTAGCGGGAGGAGGTAGTGAGCAGTTCTTC
d_gene: TRBD2; abundance: .; v_gene: TRBV30; j_gene: TRBJ2-5; CDR3aa: CAWSGLSGQETQYF; CDR3nt: TGTGCCTGGAGTGGGCTTAGCGGGCAAGAGACCCAGTACTTC
d_gene: TRBD1; abundance: .; v_gene: TRBV5-6; j_gene: TRBJ2-1; CDR3aa: CASSLARLQGVGEQFF; CDR3nt: TGTGCCAGCAGCTTGGCGAGGTTACAGGGGGTAGGGGAGCAGTTCTTC
d_gene: .; abundance: .; v_gene: TRBV11-2; j_gene: TRBJ2-5; CDR3aa: CASSLGIGGRREETQYF; CDR3nt: TGTGCCAGCAGCTTAGGCATCGGGGGAAGGCGCGAAGAGACCCAGTACTTC
d_gene: TRBD1; abundance: .; v_gene: TRBV5-4; j_gene: TRBJ1-1; CDR3aa: CASSLPTGGTEAFF; CDR3nt: TGTGCCAGCAGCTTACCAACAGGGGGCACTGAAGCTTTCTTT
d_gene: TRBD1; abundance: many; v_gene: TRBV6-5; j_gene: TRBJ2-7; CDR3aa: CASSTRDRSYEQYF; CDR3nt: TGTGCCAGCAGTACCCGGGACAGGTCCTACGAGCAGTACTTC
d_gene: .; abundance: .; v_gene: TRBV10-1; j_gene: TRBJ1-1; CDR3aa: CASSESGTTTEAFF; CDR3nt: TGCGCCAGCAGTGAGTCCGGGACAACCACTGAAGCTTTCTTT
d_gene: TRBD2; abundance: .; v_gene: TRBV6-5; j_gene: TRBJ2-5; CDR3aa: CASSSLAGALETQYF; CDR3nt: TGTGCCAGCAGTTCACTAGCGGGAGCACTCGAGACCCAGTACTTC
d_gene: .; abundance: .; v_gene: TRBV30; j_gene: TRBJ2-7; CDR3aa: CAWSARLSSYEQYF; CDR3nt: TGTGCCTGGAGTGCCCGCCTAAGCTCCTACGAGCAGTACTTC
d_gene: .; abundance: .; v_gene: TRBV6-5; j_gene: TRBJ2-2; CDR3aa: CASSRSVNHRELFF; CDR3nt: TGTGCCAGCAGCCGCAGCGTCAACCACCGGGAGCTGTTTTTT
d_gene: TRBD1; abundance: .; v_gene: TRBV11-2; j_gene: TRBJ1-1; CDR3aa: CASSLEWAGGLDSEAFF; CDR3nt: TGTGCCAGCAGCTTAGAGTGGGCAGGGGGCTTAGATTCTGAAGCTTTCTTT
d_gene: .; abundance: once; v_gene: TRBV30; j_gene: TRBJ1-2; CDR3aa: CALRGGQGGYTF; CDR3nt: TGTGCCCTTAGGGGGGGGCAGGGTGGCTACACCTTC
d_gene: .; abundance: .; v_gene: TRBV5-1; j_gene: TRBJ1-1; CDR3aa: CASSLGSVTEAFF; CDR3nt: TGCGCCAGCAGCTTGGGCTCGGTCACTGAAGCTTTCTTT
d_gene: TRBD1; abundance: .; v_gene: TRBV11-1; j_gene: TRBJ2-5; CDR3aa: CASSSGGTGDGETQYF; CDR3nt: TGTGCCAGCAGCTCGGGAGGGACAGGGGATGGGGAGACCCAGTACTTC
d_gene: TRBD1; abundance: .; v_gene: TRBV11-3; j_gene: TRBJ2-7; CDR3aa: CASSLGGWGQGDEQYF; CDR3nt: TGTGCCAGCAGCTTAGGGGGGTGGGGACAGGGGGACGAGCAGTACTTC
d_gene: TRBD1; abundance: .; v_gene: TRBV11-3; j_gene: TRBJ1-5; CDR3aa: CASSSGTGGGESNQPQHF; CDR3nt: TGTGCCAGCAGCTCCGGTACAGGGGGTGGGGAAAGCAATCAGCCCCAGCATTTT
d_gene: .; abundance: .; v_gene: TRBV30; j_gene: TRBJ1-6; CDR3aa: CAWSVLGVTHNSPLHF; CDR3nt: TGTGCCTGGAGTGTACTCGGTGTCACCCATAATTCACCCCTCCACTTT
d_gene: TRBD2; abundance: .; v_gene: TRBV27; j_gene: TRBJ2-1; CDR3aa: CASSLSSGLAGIAEQFF; CDR3nt: TGTGCCAGCAGTTTATCGAGTGGACTAGCGGGAATCGCTGAGCAGTTCTTC
d_gene: .; abundance: .; v_gene: TRBV28; j_gene: TRBJ2-7; CDR3aa: CASSMGGDNTYEQYF; CDR3nt: TGTGCCAGCAGTATGGGAGGGGACAACACCTACGAGCAGTACTTC
d_gene: TRBD1; abundance: .; v_gene: TRBV19; j_gene: TRBJ2-7; CDR3aa: CASSIAQGAYEQYF; CDR3nt: TGTGCCAGTAGTATAGCCCAGGGGGCTTACGAGCAGTACTTC
d_gene: TRBD2; abundance: .; v_gene: TRBV7-2; j_gene: TRBJ2-1; CDR3aa: CASIAGGLSYNEQFF; CDR3nt: TGTGCCAGCATCGCGGGGGGGCTATCCTACAATGAGCAGTTCTTC
d_gene: .; abundance: .; v_gene: TRBV18; j_gene: TRBJ2-7; CDR3aa: CASSPGFIGIGEQYF; CDR3nt: TGTGCCAGCTCACCTGGGTTTATCGGGATCGGGGAGCAGTACTTC
d_gene: TRBD1; abundance: .; v_gene: TRBV2; j_gene: TRBJ1-1; CDR3aa: CASSPNTGGGYTEAFF; CDR3nt: TGTGCCAGCAGCCCCAACACAGGGGGAGGATACACTGAAGCTTTCTTT
d_gene: .; abundance: .; v_gene: TRBV5-6; j_gene: TRBJ2-7; CDR3aa: CAIPGRGEQYF; CDR3nt: TGTGCCATTCCAGGACGGGGCGAGCAGTACTTC
d_gene: TRBD1; abundance: .; v_gene: TRBV7-3; j_gene: TRBJ1-4; CDR3aa: CASSLTGGEKLFF; CDR3nt: TGTGCCAGCAGCTTAACAGGGGGCGAAAAACTGTTTTTT
d_gene: .; abundance: .; v_gene: TRBV25-1; j_gene: TRBJ2-7; CDR3aa: CASSDSTGSYEQYF; CDR3nt: TGTGCCAGCAGTGATTCTACAGGATCCTACGAGCAGTACTTC
d_gene: TRBD1; abundance: .; v_gene: TRBV10-3; j_gene: TRBJ1-5; CDR3aa: CAISEDRGGNQPQHF; CDR3nt: TGTGCCATCAGTGAGGACAGGGGGGGAAATCAGCCCCAGCATTTT
d_gene: .; abundance: .; v_gene: TRBV5-6; j_gene: TRBJ2-5; CDR3aa: CASSLASMETQYF; CDR3nt: TGTGCCAGCAGCTTGGCCAGTATGGAGACCCAGTACTTC
d_gene: .; abundance: .; v_gene: TRBV11-2; j_gene: TRBJ1-1; CDR3aa: CASSPEQAEAFF; CDR3nt: TGTGCCAGCAGCCCGGAGCAAGCTGAAGCTTTCTTT
d_gene: .; abundance: .; v_gene: TRBV15; j_gene: TRBJ1-2; CDR3aa: CATSSPFAGRGNYGYTF; CDR3nt: TGTGCCACCAGCAGTCCCTTTGCCGGGAGGGGTAACTATGGCTACACCTTC
d_gene: TRBD1; abundance: .; v_gene: TRBV5-1; j_gene: TRBJ1-1; CDR3aa: CASSLGDRGGKAFF; CDR3nt: TGCGCCAGCAGCTTGGGTGACAGGGGAGGAAAAGCTTTCTTT
d_gene: TRBD1; abundance: .; v_gene: TRBV27; j_gene: TRBJ1-6; CDR3aa: CASRSPTGKNSPLHF; CDR3nt: TGTGCCAGCAGGTCGCCGACAGGGAAGAATTCACCCCTCCACTTT
d_gene: .; abundance: .; v_gene: TRBV7-9; j_gene: TRBJ2-5; CDR3aa: CASSLRRASLQETQYF; CDR3nt: TGTGCCAGCAGCTTAAGGAGGGCTAGCCTCCAAGAGACCCAGTACTTC
d_gene: TRBD1; abundance: .; v_gene: TRBV27; j_gene: TRBJ2-1; CDR3aa: CASIGPGQGKYNEQFF; CDR3nt: TGTGCCAGCATAGGCCCCGGACAGGGAAAGTACAATGAGCAGTTCTTC
d_gene: .; abundance: .; v_gene: TRBV5-6; j_gene: TRBJ2-7; CDR3aa: CASSLAGSAEQYF; CDR3nt: TGTGCCAGCAGCTTGGCCGGGAGTGCTGAGCAGTACTTC
d_gene: .; abundance: .; v_gene: TRBV2; j_gene: TRBJ2-5; CDR3aa: CATIGTFFQETQYF; CDR3nt: TGTGCCACCATTGGGACATTCTTTCAAGAGACCCAGTACTTC
d_gene: TRBD2; abundance: .; v_gene: TRBV12-5; j_gene: TRBJ2-1; CDR3aa: CASASRLAPYNEQFF; CDR3nt: TGTGCTAGTGCCTCCAGACTAGCTCCTTACAATGAGCAGTTCTTC
d_gene: .; abundance: .; v_gene: TRBV27; j_gene: TRBJ1-6; CDR3aa: CASSLSKEAAGSPLHF; CDR3nt: TGTGCCAGCAGTTTATCGAAGGAGGCCGCAGGTTCACCCCTCCACTTT
d_gene: .; abundance: .; v_gene: TRBV9; j_gene: TRBJ2-3; CDR3aa: CASRKESGDTQYF; CDR3nt: TGTGCCAGCAGGAAAGAATCGGGGGATACGCAGTATTTT
d_gene: .; abundance: .; v_gene: TRBV12-5; j_gene: TRBJ2-7; CDR3aa: CASGGLDKTYEQYF; CDR3nt: TGTGCTAGTGGGGGCCTCGACAAAACCTACGAGCAGTACTTC
d_gene: .; abundance: .; v_gene: TRBV7-8; j_gene: TRBJ1-2; CDR3aa: CASSFGRAGDGYTF; CDR3nt: TGTGCCAGCAGCTTCGGCAGGGCGGGGGATGGCTACACCTTC
d_gene: .; abundance: .; v_gene: TRBV12-5; j_gene: TRBJ1-2; CDR3aa: CASVVGSRNGYTF; CDR3nt: TGTGCTAGTGTCGTAGGGAGCCGGAATGGCTACACCTTC
d_gene: .; abundance: .; v_gene: TRBV27; j_gene: TRBJ2-3; CDR3aa: CASSLTDTDTQYF; CDR3nt: TGTGCCAGCAGTTTAACAGACACGGATACGCAGTATTTT